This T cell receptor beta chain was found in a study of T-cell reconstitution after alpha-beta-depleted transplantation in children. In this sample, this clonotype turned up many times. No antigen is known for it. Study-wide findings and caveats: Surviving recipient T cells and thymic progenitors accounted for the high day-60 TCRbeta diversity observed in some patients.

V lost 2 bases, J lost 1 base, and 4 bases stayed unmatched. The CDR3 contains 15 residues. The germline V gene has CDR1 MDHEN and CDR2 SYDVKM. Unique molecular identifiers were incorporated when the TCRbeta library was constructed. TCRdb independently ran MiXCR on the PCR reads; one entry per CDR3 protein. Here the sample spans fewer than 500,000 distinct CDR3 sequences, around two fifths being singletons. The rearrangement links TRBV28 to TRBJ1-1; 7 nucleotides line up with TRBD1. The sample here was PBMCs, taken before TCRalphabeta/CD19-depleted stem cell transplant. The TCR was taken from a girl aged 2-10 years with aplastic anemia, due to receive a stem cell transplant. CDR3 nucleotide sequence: TGTGCCAGCAGTTTAAGGCGGACAGGGAACACTGAAGCTTTCTTT. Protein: CASSLRRTGNTEAFF.